This T cell receptor (beta chain) emerged from a study of chemoradiotherapy in HPV16-positive cancers. Study-level results: Candidate HPV-specific clones and E7-related TCR motifs grew in tumor during treatment.

A remark on this clone: Its antigen is undetermined.

The method was immunoSEQ multiplex PCR; TCRdb's version includes in-frame clones alone and lacks a portion of them. The table lists 29,000 or so clones, 90% to 95% of them singletons. The V gene end was trimmed by 2 bases and the J gene end by 8 bases; junction bases not matched to a gene: 5. The germline V gene encodes CDR1 MNHEY and CDR2 SMNVEV (reference sequence). The CDR3 contains 14 residues. The TCR sequence derives from a human donor with HPV-associated anogenital cancer. The starting material was blood, obtained from a patient who underwent chemoradiotherapy. The V and J genes are TRBV27 and TRBJ2-1; TRBD2 matches 8 bases. The CDR3 loop is CASSLVAGYDEQFF. As DNA, the CDR3 is TGTGCCAGCAGTTTAGTAGCGGGATATGATGAGCAGTTCTTC.